The sequence of this T cell receptor beta chain was determined in a study of T cell responses to AZD1222 COVID-19 vaccine. Study-level points and caveats: Donors in the cohort were predominantly white British and more often female, and clonal diversity was possibly underestimated. Nearly half of unique spike-specific TCRs reportedly avoided B.1.351 and B.1.1.7 mutated regions. Spike-specific TCR depth and breadth grew after two AZD1222 doses. Without day 14 samples, only post-peak T cell repertoires were studied.

As to this clone: Its matching antigen is unknown.

This CDR3 comprises 14 residues. Germline CDR1 ENHRY, CDR2 SYGVKD. V lost 10 bases to trimming and J lost 3 bases, with 19 bases between them. Here immunoSEQ multiplex PCR was the method, and the copy in TCRdb shows in-frame clones only, minus some. The repertoire has about 140,000 clones, less than 95% of them found once; the top ten carry 5% to 6.5%. This clonotype was sampled from an adult who received the AZD1222 COVID-19 vaccine. The sequences come from peripheral blood, collected 28 days after the second AZD1222 dose. The chain is built from TRBV10-3 and TRBJ2-7; D perhaps matches TRBD1 (6 bases). The DNA for the CDR3 is TGTGCCAACGCCAGACAGGTCCCGAGCTACGAGCAGTACTTC. This gives the protein CANARQVPSYEQYF.